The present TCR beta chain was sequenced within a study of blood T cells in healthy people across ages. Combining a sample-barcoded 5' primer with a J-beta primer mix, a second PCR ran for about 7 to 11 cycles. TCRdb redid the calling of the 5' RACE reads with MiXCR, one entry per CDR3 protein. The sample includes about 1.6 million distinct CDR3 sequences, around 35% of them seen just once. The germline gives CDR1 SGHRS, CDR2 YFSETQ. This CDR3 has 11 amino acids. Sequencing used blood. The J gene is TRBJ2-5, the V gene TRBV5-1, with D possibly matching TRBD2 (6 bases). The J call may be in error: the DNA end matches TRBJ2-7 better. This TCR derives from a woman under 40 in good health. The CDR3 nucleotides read TGCGCCAGCACAGACGGGGGCGAGCAGTACTTC. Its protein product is CASTDGGEQYF.